A single sample is the source of the 6 T cell receptor beta chains below, sequenced in a study of human versus mouse CDR3 diversity and MHC coevolution. Only in-frame clones appear in the TCRdb table, and some are missing; sequencing was by immunoSEQ multiplex PCR. Altogether about 60,000 clones are present, around 94% being singletons, with the ten largest covering about 19%. The sequenced sample consisted of naive CD4+ T cells from blood. Sample subset: CD45RO-negative CD62L-positive naive CD4 T cells. The receptors come from a person aged 60 to 70 in good health.

The V gene is TRBV23-1, the J gene TRBJ2-5, with D tentatively TRBD1 (5 bases). TRBV23-1 is flagged as an ORF with uncertain function. Trimming removed 0 bases from V and 11 bases from J, with 10 bases in between. The CDR3 contains 12 residues. CDR3 bases: TGCGCCAGCAGTCAATCCAGGGTTAAGCAGTACTTC. Amino acids: CASSQSRVKQYF.

The V call is TRBV19, the J call TRBJ1-6; D is possibly TRBD1 (5 bases). CDR1 and CDR2 (germline): LNHDA, SQIVND (reference sequence). CDR3 length: 15 residues. V lost 4 bases and J 0 bases, leaving 7 bases between the germline ends. CDR3: CASSNQGSYNSPLHF. CDR3 sequence (DNA): TGTGCCAGTAGTAATCAGGGCTCCTATAATTCACCCCTCCACTTT.

The chain is built from TRBV5-1 and TRBJ2-2; 9 nucleotides align to TRBD2. The CDR3 runs 16 residues. V shed 7 bases, J shed 5 bases, and the junction held 12 bases outside the gene matches. The germline V gene encodes CDR1 SGHRS and CDR2 YFSETQ. The CDR3 loop is CASGPGDSGRTGELFF. In DNA, the CDR3 is TGCGCCAGCGGCCCAGGGGATAGCGGGAGAACCGGGGAGCTGTTTTTT.

The genes are TRBV18 and TRBJ2-5, with 10 bases identical to TRBD1. The CDR3 extends over 17 amino acids. V gave up 3 bases and J gave up 5 bases; unmatched junction bases: 12. Germline lookup yields CDR1 KGHSH and CDR2 LQKENI. CDR3 loop: CASSPRDRGRRGETQYF. CDR3 coding DNA: TGTGCCAGCTCACCGAGGGACAGGGGCCGAAGAGGGGAGACCCAGTACTTC. Variable domain in full (rest from reference TRBV18 and TRBJ2-5): NAGVMQNPRHLVRRRGQEARLRCSPMKGHSHVYWYRQLPEEGLKFMVYLQKENIIDESGMPKERFSAEFPKEGPSILRIQQVVRGDSAAYFCASSPRDRGRRGETQYFGPGTRLLVL.

The chain joins TRBV27 to TRBJ2-3; tentative D call: TRBD1 (6 bases). Looked up from germline, CDR1 is MNHEY and CDR2 is SMNVEV (reference sequence). Trimming took 3 bases from V and 6 from J, leaving 13 bases between them. The CDR3 spans 14 residues. CDR3 residues: CASSFGQIRDTQYF. DNA for the CDR3: TGTGCCAGCAGTTTTGGACAGATCAGGGATACGCAGTATTTT.

The rearrangement joins TRBV5-1 to TRBJ1-1; D remains ambiguous. This CDR3 spans 14 amino acids. V was clipped by 3 bases and J by 1 base, with 10 bases between them. CDR1 SGHRS and CDR2 YFSETQ come from the germline V gene. The DNA of the CDR3 is TGCGCCAGCAGCTACCGGAGCGCGAACACTGAAGCTTTCTTT. This gives the protein CASSYRSANTEAFF. The whole variable domain, filled in from reference TRBV5-1 and TRBJ1-1, reads KAGVTQTPRYLIKTRGQQVTLSCSPISGHRSVSWYQQTPGQGLQFLFEYFSETQRNKGNFPGRFSGRQFSNSRSEMNVSTLELGDSALYLCASSYRSANTEAFFGQGTRLTVV.